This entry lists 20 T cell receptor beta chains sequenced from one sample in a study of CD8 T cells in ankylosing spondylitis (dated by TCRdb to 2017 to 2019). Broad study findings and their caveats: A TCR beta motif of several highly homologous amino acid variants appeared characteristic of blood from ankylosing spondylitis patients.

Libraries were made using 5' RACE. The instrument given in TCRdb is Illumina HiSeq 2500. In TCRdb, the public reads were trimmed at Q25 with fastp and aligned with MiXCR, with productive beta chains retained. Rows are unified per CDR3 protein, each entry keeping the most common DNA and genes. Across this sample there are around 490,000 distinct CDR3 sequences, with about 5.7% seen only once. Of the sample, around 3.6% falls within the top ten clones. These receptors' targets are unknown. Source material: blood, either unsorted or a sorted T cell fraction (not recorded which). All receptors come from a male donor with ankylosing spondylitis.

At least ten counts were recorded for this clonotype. CDR3 region: CASSPGTSRYNEQFF. CDR3 DNA: TGCGCCAGCAGCCCCGGGACTAGCCGCTACAATGAGCAGTTCTTC. V gene TRBV4-3 combines with J gene TRBJ2-1, with 9 bases matching TRBD2. The germline CDR1 and CDR2 sequences are LGHNA and YSLEER. The CDR3 spans 15 residues. The V gene end was trimmed by 4 bases and the J gene end by 3 bases; junction bases not matched to a gene: 4.

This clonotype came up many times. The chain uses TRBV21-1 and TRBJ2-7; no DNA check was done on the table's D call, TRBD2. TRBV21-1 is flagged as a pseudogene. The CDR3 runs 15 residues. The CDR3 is CASSIEEGQSYEQYF. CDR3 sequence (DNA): TGTGCCAGCAGCATTGAGGAGGGGCAATCCTACGAGCAGTACTTC.

The CDR3 loop reads CASSTAPREEQYF. CDR3 bases: TGCGCCAGCAGTACGGCACCACGGGAAGAGCAGTACTTC. The gene calls are TRBV10-1 and TRBJ2-7, with a possible D match to TRBD2 (5 bases). V shed 5 bases and J shed 7 bases, with 15 bases lying between them. This CDR3 region has 13 residues. Germline V gene data show CDR1 as WNHNN and CDR2 as SYGVQD (reference sequence).

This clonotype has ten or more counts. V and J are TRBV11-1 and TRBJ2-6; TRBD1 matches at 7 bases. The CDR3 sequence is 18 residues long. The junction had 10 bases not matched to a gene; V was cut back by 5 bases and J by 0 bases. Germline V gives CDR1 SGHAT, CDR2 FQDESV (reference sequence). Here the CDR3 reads CASSRYRQGSSGANVLTF. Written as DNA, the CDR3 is TGTGCCAGCAGCCGGTACCGACAGGGTTCCTCTGGGGCCAACGTCCTGACTTTC.

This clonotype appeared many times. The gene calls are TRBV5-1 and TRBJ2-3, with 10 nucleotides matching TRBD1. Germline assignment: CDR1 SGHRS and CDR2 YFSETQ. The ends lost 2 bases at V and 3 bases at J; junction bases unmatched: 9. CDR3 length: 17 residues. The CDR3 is CASSFGTGVRSTDTQYF. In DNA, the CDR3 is TGCGCCAGCAGCTTTGGGACAGGGGTGCGGAGTACAGATACGCAGTATTTT.

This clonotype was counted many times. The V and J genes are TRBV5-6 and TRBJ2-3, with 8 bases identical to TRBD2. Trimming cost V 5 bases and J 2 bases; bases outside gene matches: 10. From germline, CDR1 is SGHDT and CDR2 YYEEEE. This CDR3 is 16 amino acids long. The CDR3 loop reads CASSSQAGANTDTQYF. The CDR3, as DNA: TGTGCCAGCAGTAGCCAAGCGGGGGCCAACACAGATACGCAGTATTTT. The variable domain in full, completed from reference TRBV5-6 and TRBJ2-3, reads DAGVTQSPTHLIKTRGQQVTLRCSPKSGHDTVSWYQQALGQGPQFIFQYYEEEERQRGNFPDRFSGHQFPNYSSELNVNALLLGDSALYLCASSSQAGANTDTQYFGPGTRLTVL.

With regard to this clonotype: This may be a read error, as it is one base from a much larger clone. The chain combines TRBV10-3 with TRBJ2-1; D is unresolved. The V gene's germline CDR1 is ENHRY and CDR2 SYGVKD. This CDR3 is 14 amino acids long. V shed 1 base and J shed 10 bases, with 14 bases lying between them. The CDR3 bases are TGTGCCATCAGTGAGTTGGGGATCGTCCCCGAGCAGTTCTTC. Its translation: CAISELGIVPEQFF.

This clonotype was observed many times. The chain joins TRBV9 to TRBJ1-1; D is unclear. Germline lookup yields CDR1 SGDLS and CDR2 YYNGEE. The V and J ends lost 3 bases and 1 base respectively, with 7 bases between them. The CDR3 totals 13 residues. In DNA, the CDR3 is TGTGCCAGCAGCGACCGGCCGAACACTGAAGCTTTCTTT. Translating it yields CASSDRPNTEAFF.

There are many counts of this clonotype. The CDR3 DNA follows: TGTGCCAGCAGCGTAGCCCCCGGCAGACCGAACACCGGGGAGCTGTTTTTT. Translation gives CASSVAPGRPNTGELFF. This chain joins TRBV9 and TRBJ2-2; D call uncertain. This CDR3 has 17 residues. With 0 bases removed from V and 0 bases from J, the gap between germline ends came to 12 bases. Germline CDR1 SGDLS, CDR2 YYNGEE.

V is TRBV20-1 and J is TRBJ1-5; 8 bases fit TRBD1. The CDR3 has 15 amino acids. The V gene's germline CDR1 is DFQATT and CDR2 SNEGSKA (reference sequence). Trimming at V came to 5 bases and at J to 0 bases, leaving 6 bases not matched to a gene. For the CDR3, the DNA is TGCAGTGCTTTGGGACAGGTTAATAGCAATCAGCCCCAGCATTTT. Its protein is CSALGQVNSNQPQHF.

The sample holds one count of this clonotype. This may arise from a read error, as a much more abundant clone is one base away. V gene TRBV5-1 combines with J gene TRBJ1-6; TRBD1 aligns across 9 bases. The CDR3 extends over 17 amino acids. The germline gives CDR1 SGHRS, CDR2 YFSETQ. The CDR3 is CASSSGQGNSYNSPLRF. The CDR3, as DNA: TGCGCCAGCAGCTCCGGACAGGGGAACTCCTATAATTCACCCCTCCGCTTT.

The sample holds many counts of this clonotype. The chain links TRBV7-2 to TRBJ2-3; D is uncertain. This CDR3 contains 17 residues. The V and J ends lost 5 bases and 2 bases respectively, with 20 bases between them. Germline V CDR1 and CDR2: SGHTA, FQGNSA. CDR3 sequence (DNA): TGTGCCAGCAGCCCTCCTGGGCGGCTTTCCTACACAGATACGCAGTATTTT. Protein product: CASSPPGRLSYTDTQYF.

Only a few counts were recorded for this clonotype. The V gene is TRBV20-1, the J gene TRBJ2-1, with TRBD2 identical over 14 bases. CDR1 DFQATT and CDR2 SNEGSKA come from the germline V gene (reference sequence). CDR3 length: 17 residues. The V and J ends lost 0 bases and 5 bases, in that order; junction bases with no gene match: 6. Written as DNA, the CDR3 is TGCAGTGCTAGAGATCTTTTGACTAGCGGGGGGGACAATGAGCAGTTCTTC. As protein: CSARDLLTSGGDNEQFF.

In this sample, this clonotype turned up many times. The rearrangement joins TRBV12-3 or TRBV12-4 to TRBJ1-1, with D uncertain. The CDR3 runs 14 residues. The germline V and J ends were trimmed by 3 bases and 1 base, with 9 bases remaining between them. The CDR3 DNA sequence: TGTGCCAGCAGTTTCTCGCGAAGGAACACTGAAGCTTTCTTT. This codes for CASSFSRRNTEAFF.

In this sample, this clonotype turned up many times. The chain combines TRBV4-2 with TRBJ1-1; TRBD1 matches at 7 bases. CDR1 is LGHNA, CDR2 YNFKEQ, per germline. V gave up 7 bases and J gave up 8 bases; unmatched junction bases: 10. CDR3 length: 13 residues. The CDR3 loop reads CASTITGTDEAFF. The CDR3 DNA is TGTGCCAGCACCATCACAGGGACAGACGAAGCTTTCTTT.

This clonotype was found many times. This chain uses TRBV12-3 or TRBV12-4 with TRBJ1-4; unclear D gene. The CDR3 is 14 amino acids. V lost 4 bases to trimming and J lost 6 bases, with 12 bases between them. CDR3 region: CASSSMDEDEKLFF. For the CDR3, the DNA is TGTGCCAGCAGTTCAATGGACGAAGATGAAAAACTGTTTTTT.

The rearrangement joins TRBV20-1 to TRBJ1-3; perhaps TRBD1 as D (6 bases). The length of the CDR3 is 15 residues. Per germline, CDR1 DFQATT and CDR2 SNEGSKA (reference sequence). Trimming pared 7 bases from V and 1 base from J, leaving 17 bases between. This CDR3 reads CSVSQGLDSGNTIYF. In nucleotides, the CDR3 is TGCAGTGTTTCGCAGGGGTTGGATTCTGGAAACACCATATATTTT.

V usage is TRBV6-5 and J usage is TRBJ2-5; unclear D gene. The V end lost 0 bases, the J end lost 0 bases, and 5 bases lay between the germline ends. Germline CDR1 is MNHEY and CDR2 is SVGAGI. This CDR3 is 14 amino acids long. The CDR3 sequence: CASSYSVDQETQYF. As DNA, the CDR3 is TGTGCCAGCAGTTACTCAGTCGACCAAGAGACCCAGTACTTC.

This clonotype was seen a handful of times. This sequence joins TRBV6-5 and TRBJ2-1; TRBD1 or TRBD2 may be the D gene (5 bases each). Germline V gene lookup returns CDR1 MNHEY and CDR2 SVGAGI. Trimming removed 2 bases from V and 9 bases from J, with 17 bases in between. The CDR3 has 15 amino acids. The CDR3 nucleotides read TGTGCCAGCAGTTACCCGGGCCATGCGAGGGGTGAGCAGTTCTTC. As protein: CASSYPGHARGEQFF.

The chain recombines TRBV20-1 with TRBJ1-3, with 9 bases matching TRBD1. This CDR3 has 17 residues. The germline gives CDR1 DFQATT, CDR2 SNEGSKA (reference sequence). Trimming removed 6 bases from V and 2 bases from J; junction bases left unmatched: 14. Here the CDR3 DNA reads TGCAGTGCCCGATACTCCCGGGACAGGGATCCTGGAAACACCATATATTTT. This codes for CSARYSRDRDPGNTIYF.